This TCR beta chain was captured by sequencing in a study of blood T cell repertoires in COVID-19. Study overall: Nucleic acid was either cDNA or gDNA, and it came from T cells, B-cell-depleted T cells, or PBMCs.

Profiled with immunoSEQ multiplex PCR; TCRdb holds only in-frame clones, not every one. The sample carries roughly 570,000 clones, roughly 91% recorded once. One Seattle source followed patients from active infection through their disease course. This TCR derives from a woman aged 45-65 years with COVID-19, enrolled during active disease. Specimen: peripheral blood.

CDR3 in DNA: TGTGCCAGTAGTTCCGGACAGCAATATAATTCACCCCTCCACTTT. Amino acid sequence: CASSSGQQYNSPLHF. This chain joins TRBV19 and TRBJ1-6; possible D gene TRBD1, 6 bases. V was trimmed by 5 bases and J by 4 bases, leaving 12 bases between them. Germline CDR1 and CDR2: LNHDA and SQIVND (reference sequence). This CDR3 is built from 15 residues.